This TCR beta chain was captured by sequencing in a study of vaccination and CD4 T cells after COVID-19. At the level of the study: Stimuli were overlapping spike peptide pools of SARS-CoV-2 and three common cold coronaviruses (HCoV-NL63, HCoV-OC43, HCoV-229E). Study-wide results and limits: Convalescent patients saw a median around 83% of their reactive clones show up only after vaccination.

This clonotype was recorded a few times. Its specificity is not known. Once obtained from cultured CD4+ T cells, the DNA was sequenced using the Oncomine TCR Beta short-read assay. TCRdb used MiXCR to reprocess the PCR reads, holding one entry per CDR3 protein. The table records almost 20,000 distinct CDR3 sequences, about 40% of them present only once. Germline values: CDR1 DFQATT, CDR2 SNEGSKA (reference sequence). The CDR3 is 15 amino acids. The V gene end was trimmed by 5 bases and the J gene end by 5 bases; junction bases not matched to a gene: 9. The treatment: approximately 11-day PBMC culture with coronavirus spike peptide pools or control peptides (ViraFEST assay). Peptide-pool expansion of antigen-specific T cells preceded TCR sequencing in ViraFEST. On day 3 and again on day 7, fresh IL-2 medium was used to replace half the medium.

The V and J genes are TRBV20-1 and TRBJ2-5, with 12 bases lining up with TRBD2. The sequences come from CD4+ T cells from blood, cultured in vitro, collected before SARS-CoV-2 vaccination. The receptor was derived from a human donor who received a COVID-19 vaccine. Written as DNA, the CDR3 is TGCAGTGCTGGAGCTAGCGGGGGGGTAGGGGAGACCCAGTACTTC. This sequence encodes CSAGASGGVGETQYF.